What follows are 9 T cell receptor beta chains derived from one specimen sequenced in a study of T cells in Graves' hyperthyroidism and ophthalmopathy. TCR beta CDR3 region amplification was performed from RNA transcripts. The TCR CDR3 first-round RT-PCR relied on the HTBI primer set. MiXCR, applied by TCRdb to the multiplex PCR reads, yields one record per CDR3 protein. Seen here are about 360,000 distinct CDR3 sequences, less than 15% observed once, and the top ten hold 9.2%. The sequenced sample was blood. The receptors come from a woman younger than 30 with Graves' hyperthyroidism.

This clonotype was detected ten times or more. The CDR3 DNA sequence: TGCAGTGCTAGAGCCGGACAGGGGGGCGGGGAGACCCAGTACTTC. This encodes CSARAGQGGGETQYF. The chain has TRBV20-1 and TRBJ2-5, with 10 positions matching TRBD1. V shed 1 base and J 5 bases; nucleotides not matched to a gene: 7. Germline V lookup: CDR1 DFQATT, CDR2 SNEGSKA (reference sequence). The CDR3 totals 15 residues.

This clonotype was detected a few times. Germline is not matched at one junction end, which may reflect a read error. The V and J genes are TRBV12-3 or TRBV12-4 and TRBJ1-1; D possibly corresponds to TRBD1 (6 bases). The CDR3 contains 16 residues. The CDR3: CASSLARPGEVPEALF. The CDR3, as DNA: TGTGCCAGCAGTTTAGCGCGTCCAGGGGAGGTCCCTGAAGCTCTCTTT.

This clonotype has a count of ten or more. This chain uses TRBV18 with TRBJ2-5, with D possibly matching TRBD2 (5 bases). This CDR3 has 13 amino acids. V shed 2 bases and J shed 4 bases, with 8 bases lying between them. Germline CDR1 reads KGHSH; CDR2 reads LQKENI. The CDR3 loop reads CASSPTEGETQYF. In DNA form, the CDR3 reads TGTGCCAGCTCACCAACAGAGGGAGAGACCCAGTACTTC.

In this sample, this clonotype turned up many times. V and J are TRBV9 and TRBJ1-1; 7 bases fit TRBD1. Trimming cost V 3 bases and J 3 bases; bases outside gene matches: 8. The germline V gene has CDR1 SGDLS and CDR2 YYNGEE. The CDR3 has 15 amino acids. CDR3 sequence reads: CASSGSPGGYTEAFF. The CDR3 bases are TGTGCCAGCAGCGGATCCCCAGGGGGGTACACTGAAGCTTTCTTT.

This clonotype was seen repeatedly, ten times or more. The chain couples TRBV6-6 to TRBJ1-4, with D possibly matching TRBD1 (5 bases). CDR1 is MNHNY, CDR2 SVGAGI, per germline (reference sequence). V lost 1 base and J 4 bases, leaving 13 bases between the germline ends. The CDR3 consists of 16 residues. CDR3 DNA sequence: TGTGCCAGCAGTTACTTGGTCCAGGGAGATAATGAAAAACTGTTTTTT. Its translation: CASSYLVQGDNEKLFF.

Many counts were recorded for this clonotype. The CDR3 coding sequence is TGCAGTGCTGAGCTAGCGGGGGTCAGTGAGCAGTTCTTC. This codes for CSAELAGVSEQFF. The chain is built from TRBV20-1 and TRBJ2-1, with TRBD2 matching over 10 bases. The CDR3 is made up of 13 amino acids. The germline V gene has CDR1 DFQATT and CDR2 SNEGSKA (reference sequence). V lost 5 bases and J lost 9; bases outside the gene matches: 7.

The table lists this clonotype with many counts. This chain joins TRBV6-6 and TRBJ2-3; TRBD2 agrees at 11 bases. Trimming took 1 base from V and 0 from J; bases not matched to a gene: 9. This CDR3 is 19 amino acids long. Germline CDR1 is MNHNY and CDR2 is SVGAGI (reference sequence). Here the CDR3 DNA reads TGTGCCAGCAGTTACTACCCTAGCGGGGGGCGGGCTAGCACAGATACGCAGTATTTT. This encodes CASSYYPSGGRASTDTQYF.

This clonotype was picked up many times. CDR3: CASSFRDGVPYGYTF. As DNA, the CDR3 is TGTGCCAGCAGTTTCCGGGACGGCGTGCCTTATGGCTACACCTTC. The chain combines TRBV28 with TRBJ1-2; possible D gene TRBD1, 5 bases. Trimming pared 3 bases from V and 5 bases from J, leaving 16 bases between. In germline, CDR1 is MDHEN, CDR2 SYDVKM. The length of the CDR3 is 15 residues.

In its sample, this clonotype was seen many times. This chain connects TRBV28 to TRBJ1-2; TRBD1 aligns across 7 bases. Trimming at V came to 6 bases and at J to 4 bases, leaving 8 bases not matched to a gene. CDR3 length equals 14 residues. Germline CDR1 reads MDHEN; CDR2 reads SYDVKM. CDR3 nucleotides: TGTGCCAGCAGCCCCCGAGGACAGGTCTATGGCTACACCTTC. It yields the protein CASSPRGQVYGYTF.